This TCR beta chain was observed in a study of Ad26.COV2.S vaccination and SARS-CoV-2 variants. Profiling relied on immunoSEQ multiplex PCR, and the TCRdb table lists in-frame clones only, not all of them. The data show 200,000 to 250,000 clones, roughly 90% seen once. Germline V gives CDR1 MNHEY, CDR2 SMNVEV (reference sequence). The V and J ends lost 6 bases and 4 bases respectively, with 24 bases between them. The CDR3 has 17 residues. The treatment is: about 20 received Ad26.COV2.S at low or high dose, single or two shots; about 5 received placebo; per-sample allocation not given. The study sampled participants on day 63 after the first vaccine or placebo injection.

This sequence was found in a person aged 18-65 years who received the Ad26.COV2.S COVID-19 vaccine or a placebo. The sample consisted of peripheral blood, taken in a trial of Ad26.COV2.S vaccine versus placebo. This chain joins TRBV27 and TRBJ1-2; no reliable D call. The CDR3 sequence: CASRPQVGPPRGYGYTF. CDR3 coding DNA: TGTGCCAGCAGGCCTCAGGTCGGACCGCCCCGCGGCTATGGCTACACCTTC.